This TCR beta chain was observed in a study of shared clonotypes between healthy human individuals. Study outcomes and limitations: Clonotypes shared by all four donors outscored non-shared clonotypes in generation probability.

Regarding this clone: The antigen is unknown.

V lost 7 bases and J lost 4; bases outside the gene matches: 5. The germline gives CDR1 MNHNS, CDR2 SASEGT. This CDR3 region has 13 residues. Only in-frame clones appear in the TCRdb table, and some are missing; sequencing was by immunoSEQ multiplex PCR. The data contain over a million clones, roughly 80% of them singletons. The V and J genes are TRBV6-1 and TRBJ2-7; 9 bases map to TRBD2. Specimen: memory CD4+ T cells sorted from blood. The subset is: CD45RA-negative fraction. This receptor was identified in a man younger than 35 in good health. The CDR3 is CASTTGLAYEQYF. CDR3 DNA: TGTGCCAGCACCACGGGACTAGCATACGAGCAGTACTTC.